This T cell receptor beta chain is drawn from a study of post-analysis software for immune sequencing data. Whole-study context: The disease courses covered relapsing-remitting, secondary progressive and progressive-relapsing multiple sclerosis.

Germline CDR1 and CDR2: ENHRY and SYGVKD. V dropped 10 bases and J dropped 0 bases, with 7 bases sitting between them. There are 12 residues in the CDR3. Findings and limits, study-wide: Four to six TRBV segments were more frequent in patients than controls; TRBV5-6, TRBV5-1 and TRBV20-1 belonged to this group.

Comment on this clonotype: What it binds is unknown.

Included in the TCR beta cDNA libraries were unique molecular identifiers. Starting from approximately 1 to 10 million T cells, the study yielded 460,000 or so cDNA molecules. MiXCR was run by TCRdb on the PCR reads, yielding one entry per CDR3 protein. Among about 200,000 distinct CDR3 sequences, 29% were seen once, and the ten largest hold roughly 3.4%. Sample: blood. The chain recombines TRBV10-3 with TRBJ1-3; D is ambiguous. This clonotype originated in a girl under 18 with multiple sclerosis. CDR3 loop: CATKYSGNTIYF. The CDR3 nucleotides are TGTGCCACCAAGTACTCTGGAAACACCATATATTTT.